The 14 T cell receptor beta chains reported below all come from one sample, sequenced in a study of blood T cell repertoires in COVID-19. Sequencing was performed with immunoSEQ multiplex PCR; in TCRdb, only in-frame clones are kept and a portion is missing. The data show just over 25,000 clones, around 88% seen once. Input material: peripheral blood. These receptors were taken from a man between 70 and 80 years old with acute or convalescent COVID-19.

The CDR3 sequence is CASSFTQLERTEAFF. As DNA, the CDR3 is TGCGCCAGCAGTTTCACCCAGCTAGAGCGCACTGAAGCTTTCTTT. The chain employs TRBV10-2 and TRBJ1-1; no clear D. The CDR3 covers 15 residues. The ends were cut back, 5 bases at V and 4 bases at J, with 17 bases in the middle. The germline CDR1 and CDR2 sequences are WSHSY and SAAADI.

This chain connects TRBV5-1 to TRBJ2-7, with 9 bases lining up with TRBD1. J gave up 3 bases and V 0 bases, and 7 bases lay outside the gene matches. The germline CDR1 and CDR2 sequences are SGHRS and YFSETQ. This CDR3 contains 16 residues. CDR3: CASSLGPAGQGYEQYF. For the CDR3, the DNA is TGCGCCAGCAGCTTGGGCCCCGCGGGACAGGGCTACGAGCAGTACTTC. The full variable domain, with the rest looked up from reference TRBV5-1 and TRBJ2-7, is KAGVTQTPRYLIKTRGQQVTLSCSPISGHRSVSWYQQTPGQGLQFLFEYFSETQRNKGNFPGRFSGRQFSNSRSEMNVSTLELGDSALYLCASSLGPAGQGYEQYFGPGTRLTVT.

The chain links TRBV29-1 to TRBJ2-7; possible D gene TRBD2, 5 bases. The CDR3 extends over 11 amino acids. The germline gives CDR1 SQVTM, CDR2 ANQGSEA. Trimming took off 7 bases at V and 0 bases at J, with 7 bases between the two ends. The DNA of the CDR3 is TGCAGCGCCCGGGACTCCTACGAGCAGTACTTC. Encoded protein: CSARDSYEQYF.

The chain is built from TRBV19 and TRBJ2-1, with TRBD1 identical over 8 bases. V was pared by 5 bases and J by 15 bases, with 21 bases of the junction left unmatched. Germline values: CDR1 LNHDA, CDR2 SQIVND (reference sequence). The CDR3 sequence is 16 residues long. The CDR3 sequence: CASSPPSLDDRGPAFF. The CDR3 DNA sequence: TGTGCCAGTAGTCCACCATCACTCGACGACAGGGGCCCCGCGTTCTTC.

The V and J genes are TRBV12-3 or TRBV12-4 and TRBJ2-7; TRBD1 matches at 7 bases. The CDR3 length is 13 residues. With V trimmed by 3 bases and J by 4 bases, 3 bases remained unmatched. DNA of the CDR3: TGTGCCAGCAGTTTGGCAGGGGGTTACGAGCAGTACTTC. It encodes CASSLAGGYEQYF.

The chain employs TRBV7-3 and TRBJ2-1; 8 bases line up with TRBD2. CDR1 is SGHTA and CDR2 is FQGTGA in the germline V gene. The length of the CDR3 is 15 residues. V lost 3 bases to trimming and J lost 2 bases; unmatched junction nucleotides: 3. CDR3 sequence (DNA): TGTGCCAGCAGCTTTAGCGGGGATCCCTACAATGAGCAGTTCTTC. Translating it yields CASSFSGDPYNEQFF.

V usage is TRBV15 and J usage is TRBJ1-1; D call uncertain. This CDR3 is 15 amino acids long. V was cut by 1 base and J by 1 base, with 10 bases left in between. The germline CDR1 and CDR2 sequences are LNHNV and YYDKDF (reference sequence). This CDR3 reads CATSRVADWNTEAFF. CDR3 nucleotides: TGTGCCACCAGCAGAGTCGCGGACTGGAACACTGAAGCTTTCTTT.

This clone was found a few times. The genes are TRBV11-2 and TRBJ2-3; 10 nucleotides line up with TRBD2. The ends lost 4 bases at V and 5 bases at J; junction bases unmatched: 9. The CDR3 is made up of 16 amino acids. Per germline, CDR1 SGHAT and CDR2 FQNNGV. CDR3 bases: TGTGCCAGCAGCTCGCCCGGGGGACTAGCGCAAGATACGCAGTATTTT. Protein: CASSSPGGLAQDTQYF.

V gene TRBV7-9 combines with J gene TRBJ2-7, with TRBD2 matching 8 bases. The V gene's germline CDR1 is SEHNR and CDR2 FQNEAQ (reference sequence). The CDR3 spans 16 residues. The junction had 13 bases not matched to a gene; V was cut back by 5 bases and J by 4 bases. The CDR3 loop is CASSPLGAGGRYEQYF. Written as DNA, the CDR3 is TGTGCCAGCAGCCCTCTGGGGGCGGGAGGTCGGTACGAGCAGTACTTC.

The V gene is TRBV5-3, the J gene TRBJ2-1; 7 bases map to TRBD2. TRBV5-3 is an open reading frame whose function is uncertain. V trimming: 0 bases; J trimming: 4 bases; junction bases outside the gene matches: 4. This CDR3 is built from 15 residues. The CDR3 sequence is CARSLGLAVYNEQFF. The CDR3 region has the DNA TGTGCCAGAAGCTTGGGACTAGCAGTGTACAATGAGCAGTTCTTC.

The rearrangement joins TRBV7-2 to TRBJ2-1; weak D call: TRBD1 (6 bases). CDR3 size: 13 residues. V was clipped by 4 bases and J by 10 bases, with 14 bases between them. Germline V CDR1 and CDR2: SGHTA, FQGNSA. In nucleotides, the CDR3 is TGTGCCAGCAGCTCAAACAGGGCCCGGGAGCAGTTCTTC. Translating it yields CASSSNRAREQFF.

The J gene is TRBJ1-6, the V gene TRBV6-5; D is uncertain. The CDR3 totals 16 residues. Trimming pared 4 bases from V and 9 bases from J, leaving 19 bases between. The germline V gene has CDR1 MNHEY and CDR2 SVGAGI. The CDR3 sequence is CASSSTLAGLASPLHF. For the CDR3, the DNA is TGTGCCAGCAGTTCCACTCTAGCAGGCCTAGCTTCACCCCTCCACTTT.

The chain employs TRBV27 and TRBJ2-5, with D possibly matching TRBD2 (5 bases). The CDR3 loop spans 14 amino acids. CDR1 MNHEY and CDR2 SMNVEV come from the germline V gene (reference sequence). V dropped 3 bases and J dropped 4 bases, with 12 bases sitting between them. This CDR3 reads CASSLLGSIETQYF. CDR3 nucleotides: TGTGCCAGCAGTTTGTTAGGGAGTATAGAGACCCAGTACTTC.

This clone was picked up one time. This chain joins TRBV6-6 and TRBJ2-3, with D perhaps matching TRBD2 (5 bases). Trimming removed 6 bases from V and 7 bases from J, with 14 bases in between. This CDR3 spans 13 amino acids. Looked up from germline, CDR1 is MNHNY and CDR2 is SVGAGI (reference sequence). The CDR3 is CASSIRGSHTQYF. As DNA, the CDR3 is TGTGCCAGCAGCATACGGGGTAGCCATACGCAGTATTTT.